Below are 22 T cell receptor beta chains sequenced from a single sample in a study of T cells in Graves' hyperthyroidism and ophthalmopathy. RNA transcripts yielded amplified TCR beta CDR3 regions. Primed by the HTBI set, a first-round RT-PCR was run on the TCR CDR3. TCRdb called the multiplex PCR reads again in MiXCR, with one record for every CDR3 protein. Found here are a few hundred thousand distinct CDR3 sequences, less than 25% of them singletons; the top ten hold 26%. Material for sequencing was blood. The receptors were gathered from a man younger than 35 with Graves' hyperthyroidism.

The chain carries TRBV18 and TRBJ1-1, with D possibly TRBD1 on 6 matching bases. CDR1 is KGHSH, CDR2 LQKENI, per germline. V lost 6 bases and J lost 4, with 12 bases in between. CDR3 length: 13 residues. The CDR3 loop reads CASSGGSGTEAFF. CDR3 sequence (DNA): TGTGCCAGCTCGGGGGGCAGTGGCACTGAAGCTTTCTTT.

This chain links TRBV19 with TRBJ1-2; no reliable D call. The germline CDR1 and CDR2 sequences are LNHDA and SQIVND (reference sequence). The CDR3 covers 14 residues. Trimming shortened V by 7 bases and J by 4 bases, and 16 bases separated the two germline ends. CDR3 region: CASTPRGSTYGYTF. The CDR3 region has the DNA TGTGCCAGTACCCCCCGGGGAAGCACCTATGGCTACACCTTC.

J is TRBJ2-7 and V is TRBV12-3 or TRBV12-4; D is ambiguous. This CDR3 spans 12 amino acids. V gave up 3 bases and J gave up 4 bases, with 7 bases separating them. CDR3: CASSFWIYEQYF. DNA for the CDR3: TGTGCCAGCAGTTTCTGGATTTACGAGCAGTACTTC.

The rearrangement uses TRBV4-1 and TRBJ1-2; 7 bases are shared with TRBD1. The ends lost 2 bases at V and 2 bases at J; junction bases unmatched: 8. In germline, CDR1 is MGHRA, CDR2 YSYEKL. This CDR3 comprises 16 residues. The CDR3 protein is CASSQSPGQKNYGYTF. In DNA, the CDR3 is TGCGCCAGCAGCCAATCTCCGGGACAGAAGAACTATGGCTACACCTTC.

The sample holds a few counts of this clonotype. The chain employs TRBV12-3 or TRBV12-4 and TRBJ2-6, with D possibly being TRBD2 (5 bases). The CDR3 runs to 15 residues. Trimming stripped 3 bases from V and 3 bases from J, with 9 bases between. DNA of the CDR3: TGTGCCAGCAGTTTCGGGGTGGTTGGGGCCAACGTCCTGACTTTC. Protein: CASSFGVVGANVLTF.

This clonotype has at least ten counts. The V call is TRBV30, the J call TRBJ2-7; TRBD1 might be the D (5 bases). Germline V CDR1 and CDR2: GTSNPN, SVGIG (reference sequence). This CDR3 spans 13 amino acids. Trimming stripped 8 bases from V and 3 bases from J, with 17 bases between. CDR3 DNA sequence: TGTGCCGGGTCTCAGGGTCTGGGCTACGAGCAGTACTTC. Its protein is CAGSQGLGYEQYF. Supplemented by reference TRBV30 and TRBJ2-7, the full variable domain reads SQTIHQWPATLVQPVGSPLSLECTVEGTSNPNLYWYRQAAGRGLQLLFYSVGIGQISSEVPQNLSASRPQDRQFILSSKKLLLSDSGFYLCAGSQGLGYEQYFGPGTRLTVT.

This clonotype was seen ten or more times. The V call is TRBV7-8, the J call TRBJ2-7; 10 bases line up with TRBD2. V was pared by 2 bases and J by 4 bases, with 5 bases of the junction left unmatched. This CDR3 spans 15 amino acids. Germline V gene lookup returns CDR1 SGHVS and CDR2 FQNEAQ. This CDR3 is CASSLLAGEKYEQYF. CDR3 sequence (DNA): TGTGCCAGCAGCTTACTAGCGGGGGAAAAGTACGAGCAGTACTTC. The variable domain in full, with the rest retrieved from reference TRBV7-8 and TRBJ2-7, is GAGVSQSPRYKVAKRGQDVALRCDPISGHVSLFWYQQALGQGPEFLTYFQNEAQLDKSGLPSDRFFAERPEGSVSTLKIQRTQQEDSAVYLCASSLLAGEKYEQYFGPGTRLTVT.

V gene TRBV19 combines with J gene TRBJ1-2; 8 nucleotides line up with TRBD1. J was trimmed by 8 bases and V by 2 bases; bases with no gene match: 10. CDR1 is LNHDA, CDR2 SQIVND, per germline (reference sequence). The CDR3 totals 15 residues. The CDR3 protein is CASSIPGQAVIGYTF. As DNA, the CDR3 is TGTGCCAGTAGTATACCGGGACAGGCGGTGATCGGCTACACCTTC.

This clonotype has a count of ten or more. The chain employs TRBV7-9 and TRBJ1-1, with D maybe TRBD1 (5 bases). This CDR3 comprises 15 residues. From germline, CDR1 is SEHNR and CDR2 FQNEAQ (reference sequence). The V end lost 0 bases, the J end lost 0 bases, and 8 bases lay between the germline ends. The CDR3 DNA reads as TGTGCCAGCAGCTTAGCTCGGGGCATGAACACTGAAGCTTTCTTT. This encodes CASSLARGMNTEAFF.

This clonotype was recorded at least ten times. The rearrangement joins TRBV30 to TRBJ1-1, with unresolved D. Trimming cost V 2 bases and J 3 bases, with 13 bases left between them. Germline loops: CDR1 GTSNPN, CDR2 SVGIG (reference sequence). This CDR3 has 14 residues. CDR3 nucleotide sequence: TGTGCCTGGAGTAGGGCCGGCGAGGACACTGAAGCTTTCTTT. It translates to CAWSRAGEDTEAFF.

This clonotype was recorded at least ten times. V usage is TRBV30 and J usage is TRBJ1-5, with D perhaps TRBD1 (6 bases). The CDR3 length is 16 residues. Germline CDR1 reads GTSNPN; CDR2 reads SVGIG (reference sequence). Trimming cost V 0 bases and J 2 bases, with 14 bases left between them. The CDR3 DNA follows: TGTGCCTGGAGTGTACGGGGGGGCGCCGGCAATCAGCCCCAGCATTTT. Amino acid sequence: CAWSVRGGAGNQPQHF.

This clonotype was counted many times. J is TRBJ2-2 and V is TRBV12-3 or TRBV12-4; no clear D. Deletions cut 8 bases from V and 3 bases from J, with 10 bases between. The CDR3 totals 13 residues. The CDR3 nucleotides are TGTGCCAGCTTATATGGAGACACCGGGGAGCTGTTTTTT. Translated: CASLYGDTGELFF.

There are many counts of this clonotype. The CDR3 is CASSEEGVLFGREQYF. CDR3 nucleotide sequence: TGTGCCAGCAGTGAGGAGGGGGTTCTCTTTGGGCGCGAGCAGTACTTC. The J gene is TRBJ2-7, the V gene TRBV2; D could derive from TRBD1 or TRBD2 (6 bases each). There are 16 residues in the CDR3. CDR1 is SNHLY, CDR2 FYNNEI, per germline. The V gene lost 3 bases and the J gene lost 6 bases, with 21 bases spanning the gap.

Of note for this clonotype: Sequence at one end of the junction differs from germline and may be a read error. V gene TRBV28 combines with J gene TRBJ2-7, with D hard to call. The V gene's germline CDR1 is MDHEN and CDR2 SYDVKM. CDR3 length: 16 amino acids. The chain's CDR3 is CASQQFARSLRAERYF. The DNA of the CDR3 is TGTGCCAGCCAGCAATTTGCCAGGAGTCTGAGAGCAGAGCGGTACTTC.

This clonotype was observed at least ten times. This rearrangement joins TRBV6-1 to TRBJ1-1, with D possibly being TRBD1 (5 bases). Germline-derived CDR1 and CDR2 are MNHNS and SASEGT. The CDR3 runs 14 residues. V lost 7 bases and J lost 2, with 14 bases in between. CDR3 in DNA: TGTGCCAGCACCCGGGGGGGAGGAAACACTGAAGCTTTCTTT. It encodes CASTRGGGNTEAFF.

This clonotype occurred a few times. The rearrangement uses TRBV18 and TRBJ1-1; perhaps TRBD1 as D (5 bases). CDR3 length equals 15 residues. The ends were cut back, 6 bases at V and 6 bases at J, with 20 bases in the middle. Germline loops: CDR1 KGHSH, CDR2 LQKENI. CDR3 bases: TGTGCCAGCTCCTCCGGGGGAGCCCCAGGCCCTGAAGCTTTCTTT. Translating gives CASSSGGAPGPEAFF.

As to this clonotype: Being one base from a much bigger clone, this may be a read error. The DNA of the CDR3 is TGTGGCAGTAGTTCCATTTATAGCAATCAGCCCCAGCATTTT. Its protein product is CGSSSIYSNQPQHF. J is TRBJ1-5 and V is TRBV19; no definite D call. The germline gives CDR1 LNHDA, CDR2 SQIVND (reference sequence). The CDR3 contains 14 residues.

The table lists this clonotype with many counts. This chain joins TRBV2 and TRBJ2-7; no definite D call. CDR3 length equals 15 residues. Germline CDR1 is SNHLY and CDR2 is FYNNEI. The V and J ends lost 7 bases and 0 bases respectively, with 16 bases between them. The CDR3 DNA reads TGTGCCAGCAAAAAATCAAGCGCACTCTCCTACGAGCAGTACTTC. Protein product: CASKKSSALSYEQYF.

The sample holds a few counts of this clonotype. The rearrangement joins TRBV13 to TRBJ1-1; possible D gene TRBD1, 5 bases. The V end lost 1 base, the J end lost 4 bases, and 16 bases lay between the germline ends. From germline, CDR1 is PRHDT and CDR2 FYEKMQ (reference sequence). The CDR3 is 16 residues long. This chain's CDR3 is CASSLDGRAPGTEAFF. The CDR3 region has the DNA TGTGCCAGCAGCTTAGACGGCAGGGCCCCGGGCACTGAAGCTTTCTTT.

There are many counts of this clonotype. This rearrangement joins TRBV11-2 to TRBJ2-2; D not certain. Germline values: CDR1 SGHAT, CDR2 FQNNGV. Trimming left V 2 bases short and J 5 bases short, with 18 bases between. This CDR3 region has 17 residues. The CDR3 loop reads CASSLPQTRASTGELFF. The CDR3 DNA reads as TGTGCCAGCAGCTTACCCCAGACAAGGGCGTCGACCGGGGAGCTGTTTTTT.

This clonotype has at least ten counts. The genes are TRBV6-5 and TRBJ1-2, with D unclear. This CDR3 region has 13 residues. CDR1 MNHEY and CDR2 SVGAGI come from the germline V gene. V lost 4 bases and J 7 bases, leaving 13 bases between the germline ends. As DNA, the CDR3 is TGTGCCAGCAGTTTCGGACCAACGGGTGGCTACACCTTC. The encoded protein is CASSFGPTGGYTF.

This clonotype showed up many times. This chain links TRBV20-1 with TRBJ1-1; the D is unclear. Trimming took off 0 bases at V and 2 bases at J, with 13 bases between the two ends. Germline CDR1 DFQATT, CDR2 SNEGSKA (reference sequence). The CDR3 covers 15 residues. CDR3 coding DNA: TGCAGTGCTAGAGATCGTCCGGGATTTAACACTGAAGCTTTCTTT. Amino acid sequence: CSARDRPGFNTEAFF.